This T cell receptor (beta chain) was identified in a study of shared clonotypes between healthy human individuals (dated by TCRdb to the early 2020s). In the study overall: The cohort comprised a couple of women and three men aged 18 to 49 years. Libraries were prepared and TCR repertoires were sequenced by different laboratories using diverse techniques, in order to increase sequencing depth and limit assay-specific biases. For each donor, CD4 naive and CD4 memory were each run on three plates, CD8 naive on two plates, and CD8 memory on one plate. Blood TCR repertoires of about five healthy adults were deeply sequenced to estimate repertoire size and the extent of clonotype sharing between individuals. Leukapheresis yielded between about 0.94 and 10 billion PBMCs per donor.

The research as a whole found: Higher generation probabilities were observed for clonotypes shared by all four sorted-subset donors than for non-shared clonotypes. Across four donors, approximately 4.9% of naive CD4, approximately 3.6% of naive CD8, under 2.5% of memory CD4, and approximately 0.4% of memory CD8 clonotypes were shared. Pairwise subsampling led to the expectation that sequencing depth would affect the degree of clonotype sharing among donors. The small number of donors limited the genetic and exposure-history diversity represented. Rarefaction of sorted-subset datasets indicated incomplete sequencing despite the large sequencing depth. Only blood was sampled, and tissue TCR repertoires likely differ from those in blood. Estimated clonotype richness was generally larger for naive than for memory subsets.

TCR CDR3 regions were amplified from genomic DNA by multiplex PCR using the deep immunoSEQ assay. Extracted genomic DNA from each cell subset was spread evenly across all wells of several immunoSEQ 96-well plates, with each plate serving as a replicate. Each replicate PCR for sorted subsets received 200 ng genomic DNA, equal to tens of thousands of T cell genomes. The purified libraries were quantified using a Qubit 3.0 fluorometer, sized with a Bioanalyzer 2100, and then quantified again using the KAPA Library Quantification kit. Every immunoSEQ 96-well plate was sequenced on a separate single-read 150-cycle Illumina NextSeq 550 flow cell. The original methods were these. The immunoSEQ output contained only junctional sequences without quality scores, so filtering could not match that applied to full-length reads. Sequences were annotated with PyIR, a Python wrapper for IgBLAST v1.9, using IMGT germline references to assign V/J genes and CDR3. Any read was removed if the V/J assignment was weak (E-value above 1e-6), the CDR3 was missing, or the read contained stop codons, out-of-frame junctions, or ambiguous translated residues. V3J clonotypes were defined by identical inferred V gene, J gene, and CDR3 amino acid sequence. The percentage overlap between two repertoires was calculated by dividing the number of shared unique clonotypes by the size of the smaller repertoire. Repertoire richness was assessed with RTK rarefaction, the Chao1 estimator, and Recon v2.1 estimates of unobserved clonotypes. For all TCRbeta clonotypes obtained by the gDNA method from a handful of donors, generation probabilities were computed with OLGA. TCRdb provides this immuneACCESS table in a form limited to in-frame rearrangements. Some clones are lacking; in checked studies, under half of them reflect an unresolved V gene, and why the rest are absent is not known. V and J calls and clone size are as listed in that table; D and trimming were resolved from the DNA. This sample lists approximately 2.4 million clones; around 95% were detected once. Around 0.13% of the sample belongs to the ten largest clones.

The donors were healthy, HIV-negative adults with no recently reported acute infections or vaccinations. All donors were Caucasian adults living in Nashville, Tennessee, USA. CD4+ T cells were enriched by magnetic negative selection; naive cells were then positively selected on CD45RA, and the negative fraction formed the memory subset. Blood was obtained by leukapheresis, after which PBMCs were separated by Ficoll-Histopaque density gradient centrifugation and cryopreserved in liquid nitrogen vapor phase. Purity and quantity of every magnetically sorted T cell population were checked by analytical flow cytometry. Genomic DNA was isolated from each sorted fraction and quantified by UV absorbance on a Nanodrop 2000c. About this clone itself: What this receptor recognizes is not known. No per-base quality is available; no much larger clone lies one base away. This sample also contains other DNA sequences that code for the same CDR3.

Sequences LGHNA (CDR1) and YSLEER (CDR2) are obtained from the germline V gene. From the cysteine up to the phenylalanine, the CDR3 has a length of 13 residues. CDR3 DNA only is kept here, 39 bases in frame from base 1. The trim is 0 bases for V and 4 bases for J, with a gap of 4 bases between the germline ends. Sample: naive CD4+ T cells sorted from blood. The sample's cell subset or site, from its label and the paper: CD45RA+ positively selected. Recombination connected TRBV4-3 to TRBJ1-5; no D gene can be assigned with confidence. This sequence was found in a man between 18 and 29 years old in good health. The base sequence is TGCGCCAGCAGCCAAGAACGAAATCAGCCCCAGCATTTT. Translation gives CASSQERNQPQHF.